This record covers a single T cell receptor (beta chain). This sample is part of a study of blood T cells in healthy people across ages. Looked up from germline, CDR1 is SQVTM and CDR2 is ANQGSEA. With 4 bases clipped from V and 5 bases from J, the junction kept 4 bases outside the gene matches. This CDR3 has 13 residues. A sample-barcoded 5' primer and a J-beta primer mix were used in a second PCR of roughly 7 to 11 cycles. Using its own MiXCR run on the 5' RACE reads, TCRdb lists one record per CDR3 protein. The data contain 1,300,000 or so distinct CDR3 sequences, almost 60% of them singletons. Material: blood. This chain connects TRBV29-1 to TRBJ2-3, with 9 bases that match TRBD2. The TCR comes from a young man in good health. CDR3 region: CSVAAGGRDTQYF. The CDR3 DNA sequence: TGCAGCGTTGCGGCGGGGGGGCGAGATACGCAGTATTTT.